The clone carrying this T cell receptor (beta chain) has just a few counts. What it binds is unknown. This sample stems from a study of T cell repertoires in cytomegalovirus infection. Findings and caveats of the study: Ex vivo, HLA-C-restricted CMV-specific TCR beta clonotypes prevailed over the rest of the response.

TCRdb re-analysed the reads in MiXCR, keeping a single row per CDR3 protein. The table lists about 89,000 distinct CDR3 sequences, about 29% of them singletons, with approximately 75% in the top ten. The specimen was CD8+ T cells from cultured PBMCs, collected from culture after CMV antigen stimulation. The source is a human donor in good health (CMV status not recorded). Some clones in this sample may be carry-over from other donors' samples.

The CDR3 region is CASSLLPGVYNEQFF. Here the CDR3 DNA reads TGTGCCAGCAGCTTACTCCCGGGGGTATACAATGAGCAGTTCTTC. The rearrangement joins TRBV7-3 to TRBJ2-1, with a tentative D call TRBD2 (6 bases). Trimming left V 2 bases short and J 4 bases short, with 12 bases between. The CDR3 sequence is 15 residues long. CDR1 SGHTA and CDR2 FQGTGA come from the germline V gene.